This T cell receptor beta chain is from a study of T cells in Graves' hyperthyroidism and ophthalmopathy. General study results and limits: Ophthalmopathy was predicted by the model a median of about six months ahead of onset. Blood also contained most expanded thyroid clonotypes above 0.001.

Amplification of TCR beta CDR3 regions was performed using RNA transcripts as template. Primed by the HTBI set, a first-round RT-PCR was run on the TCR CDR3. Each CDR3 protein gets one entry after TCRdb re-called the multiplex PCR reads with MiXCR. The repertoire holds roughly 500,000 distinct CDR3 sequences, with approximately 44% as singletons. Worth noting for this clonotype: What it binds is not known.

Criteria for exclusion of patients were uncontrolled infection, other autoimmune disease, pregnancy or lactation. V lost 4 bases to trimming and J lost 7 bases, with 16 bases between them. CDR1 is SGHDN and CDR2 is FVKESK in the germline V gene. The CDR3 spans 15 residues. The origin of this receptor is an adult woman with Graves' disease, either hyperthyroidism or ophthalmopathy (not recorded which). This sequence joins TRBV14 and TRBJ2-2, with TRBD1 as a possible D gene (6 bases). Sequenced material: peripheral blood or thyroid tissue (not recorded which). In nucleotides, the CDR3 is TGTGCCAGCAGCCGGGGACATATCTTGAGCGGGGAGCTGTTTTTT. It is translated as CASSRGHILSGELFF.